The clone carrying this TCR beta chain was counted a few times. This sample was taken from a study of T cells in localized non-small cell lung cancer. Using immunoSEQ multiplex PCR, the repertoire was profiled, and TCRdb retains in-frame clones only, with some absent. The sample yields roughly 14,000 clones, roughly 86% seen once. Between the trimmed V and J ends, which lost 6 bases and 5 bases, there was a span of 8 bases. The CDR3 spans 11 residues. The germline gives CDR1 KGHSH, CDR2 LQKENI. The sample here was peripheral blood mononuclear cells, taken before any cancer treatment. The TCR sequence derives from a male donor at least 60 years old with stage II lung adenocarcinoma. The J gene is TRBJ2-7, the V gene TRBV18, with D unresolved. CDR3 DNA sequence: TGTGCCAGCTCTGACCTGGACGAGCAGTACTTC. It is translated as CASSDLDEQYF. Full variable domain (outside the CDR3, taken from reference TRBV18 and TRBJ2-7): NAGVMQNPRHLVRRRGQEARLRCSPMKGHSHVYWYRQLPEEGLKFMVYLQKENIIDESGMPKERFSAEFPKEGPSILRIQQVVRGDSAAYFCASSDLDEQYFGPGTRLTVT.